The next 7 T cell receptor beta chains were all read from a single sample in a study of T cell repertoires in cytomegalovirus infection. Using its own MiXCR run on the reads, TCRdb lists one record per CDR3 protein. The data show more than 650,000 distinct CDR3 sequences, with under 40% seen just once and 2.5% to 3% held by the top ten. Source material: PBMCs. The receptors derive from a human donor in good health (CMV status not recorded). Some clones in this sample may be carry-over from other donors' samples.

This clonotype has only a few counts. The chain joins TRBV7-8 to TRBJ2-1; 11 nucleotides match TRBD2. The CDR3 is 18 residues long. Germline CDR1 SGHVS, CDR2 FQNEAQ. V gave up 1 base and J gave up 0 bases; unmatched junction bases: 5. The DNA for the CDR3 is TGTGCCAGCAGCTTAGGGGGACTAGCGGCCTACTCCTACAATGAGCAGTTCTTC. Encoded protein: CASSLGGLAAYSYNEQFF.

This sequence joins TRBV7-2 and TRBJ2-7; D might be TRBD2 (5 bases). CDR3 length: 11 amino acids. Germline CDR1 and CDR2: SGHTA and FQGNSA. Trimming cost V 10 bases and J 5 bases, with 12 bases left between them. CDR3 DNA: TGTGCCAACAAACTCGGGGACGAGCAGTACTTC. This gives the protein CANKLGDEQYF. The full variable domain, in which reference TRBV7-2 and TRBJ2-7 provide the parts outside the CDR3, is GAGVSQSPSNKVTEKGKDVELRCDPISGHTALYWYRQSLGQGLEFLIYFQGNSAPDKSGLPSDRFSAERTGGSVSTLTIQRTQQEDSAVYLCANKLGDEQYFGPGTRLTVT.

V usage is TRBV5-1 and J usage is TRBJ1-6, with 7 bases lining up with TRBD1. This CDR3 has 18 amino acids. Looked up from germline, CDR1 is SGHRS and CDR2 is YFSETQ. After removal of 1 base from V and 0 bases from J, the junction contained 7 bases not matched to a gene. In DNA form, the CDR3 reads TGCGCCAGCAGCTTGTTCTATCGGGACAGCTCCTATAATTCACCCCTCCACTTT. Its protein is CASSLFYRDSSYNSPLHF. Based on the CDR3 plus reference TRBV5-1 and TRBJ1-6, the full variable domain is KAGVTQTPRYLIKTRGQQVTLSCSPISGHRSVSWYQQTPGQGLQFLFEYFSETQRNKGNFPGRFSGRQFSNSRSEMNVSTLELGDSALYLCASSLFYRDSSYNSPLHFGNGTRLTVT.

The rearrangement uses TRBV18 and TRBJ1-4; perhaps TRBD1 as D (5 bases). The germline V and J ends were trimmed by 8 bases and 4 bases, with 26 bases remaining between them. The CDR3 length is 18 residues. Per the germline V gene, CDR1 is KGHSH and CDR2 is LQKENI. CDR3 sequence reads: CASATKHGDLSGNEKLFF. CDR3 bases: TGTGCCAGCGCAACCAAACACGGGGACCTGTCGGGTAATGAAAAACTGTTTTTT.

This clonotype was found a few times. The chain joins TRBV28 to TRBJ1-5, with 8 bases aligning to TRBD1. CDR1 and CDR2 (germline): MDHEN, SYDVKM. This CDR3 has 17 residues. V lost 6 bases and J lost 1; bases outside the gene matches: 11. CDR3 protein: CASRRPSGQGSNQPQHF. CDR3 DNA: TGTGCCAGCAGAAGACCATCCGGACAGGGAAGCAATCAGCCCCAGCATTTT.

The V and J genes are TRBV28 and TRBJ2-4; D is uncertain. The CDR3 runs to 13 residues. Trimming pared 5 bases from V and 9 bases from J, leaving 14 bases between. Germline CDR1 MDHEN, CDR2 SYDVKM. CDR3 in DNA: TGTGCCAGCAGTCCCCCCCCCTATGCCATTCAGTACTTC. Its translation: CASSPPPYAIQYF.

This clonotype was detected a few times. This sequence joins TRBV27 and TRBJ1-5; D may be TRBD1 (6 bases). CDR3 length: 16 amino acids. The V end was cut by 1 base, the J end by 1 base, with 11 bases between. CDR1 and CDR2 (germline): MNHEY, SMNVEV (reference sequence). The DNA for the CDR3 is TGTGCCAGCAGTTTATTGGGACAACGAAGCAATCAGCCCCAGCATTTT. It codes for CASSLLGQRSNQPQHF.